This is a list of T cell receptor beta chains from one sample in a study of blood T cell repertoires in COVID-19. This table comes from immunoSEQ multiplex PCR, and its TCRdb copy is limited to in-frame clones, with some not included. The sample lists approximately 200,000 clones; approximately 84% were seen once. Sequenced: peripheral blood. Receptor source: a man aged 45 to 65 who had recovered from COVID-19. Both conserved end residues are part of each CDR3.

cdr3_aa j_call v_call
CASSPQGPPLHF TRBJ1-6 TRBV18
CATSREYRGQSNEKLFF TRBJ1-4 TRBV15
CASSLTSGNNEQFF TRBJ2-1 TRBV27
CASWGVGFANYGYTF TRBJ1-2 TRBV21-1
CASSAQGESYNSPLHF TRBJ1-6 TRBV4-1
CAIRGTGANYGYTF TRBJ1-2 TRBV10-3
CASSDWGGSSDTQYF TRBJ2-3 TRBV6-1
CASSLIRSQNTEAFF TRBJ1-1 TRBV28
CASSHPGERDTQYF TRBJ2-3 TRBV3-1/TRBV3-2
CATSDLTPRNEQFF TRBJ2-1 TRBV24-1
CASLSHLGVSYEQYF TRBJ2-7 TRBV28
CASSVRPDTYEQYF TRBJ2-7 TRBV9
CASSPLRQGYQETQYF TRBJ2-5 TRBV18